The rows below give T cell receptor beta chains drawn from one sample of a study of blood T cell repertoires in COVID-19. Clones were sequenced by immunoSEQ multiplex PCR, and TCRdb holds only the in-frame ones, with some missing. The sample yields more than 300,000 clones, 90% to 95% seen once. The sequenced sample was PBMCs or T cells enriched from blood (not recorded which). The source of these receptors is a woman aged 40 to 49 who had been exposed to COVID-19. CDR3s include the opening cysteine and the closing phenylalanine or tryptophan. The order of the fields is clone size, D gene, J gene, V gene, CDR3 protein, CDR3 DNA. The D gene is left open where the match is weak. Where a row states a size, it is once, few, many or the class of an expanded clone; other rows omit it.

size: -; D: TRBD1; J: TRBJ2-5; V: TRBV3-1/TRBV3-2; CDR3: CASSPSKTGLRLQETQYF; DNA: TGTGCCAGCAGCCCCTCTAAGACAGGGTTGAGACTACAAGAGACCCAGTACTTC
size: -; D: TRBD1; J: TRBJ1-1; V: TRBV15; CDR3: CATSRGTGGNTEAFF; DNA: TGTGCCACCAGCCGCGGGACAGGGGGGAACACTGAAGCTTTCTTT
size: -; D: -; J: TRBJ1-2; V: TRBV5-6; CDR3: CASSQNQGLGSRGYTF; DNA: TGTGCCAGCAGCCAAAACCAGGGCCTGGGGTCGCGGGGCTACACCTTC
size: -; D: -; J: TRBJ2-7; V: TRBV5-4; CDR3: CASSGITGGGAYEQYF; DNA: TGTGCCAGCAGCGGCATCACAGGCGGTGGTGCCTACGAGCAGTACTTC
size: -; D: -; J: TRBJ1-5; V: TRBV19; CDR3: CASSIPRVGNQPQHF; DNA: TGTGCCAGTAGTATACCCAGGGTGGGCAATCAGCCCCAGCATTTT
size: -; D: -; J: TRBJ1-1; V: TRBV7-3; CDR3: CASSLGPGVTEAFF; DNA: TGTGCCAGCAGCTTAGGACCAGGGGTGACTGAAGCTTTCTTT
size: -; D: -; J: TRBJ2-4; V: TRBV24-1; CDR3: CATSDLGQDLAKNIQYF; DNA: TGTGCCACCAGTGATTTGGGGCAGGACTTAGCCAAAAACATTCAGTACTTC
size: -; D: TRBD2; J: TRBJ2-1; V: TRBV18; CDR3: CASSPTSGAYNEQFF; DNA: TGTGCCAGCTCACCGACTAGCGGGGCCTACAATGAGCAGTTCTTC
size: once; D: TRBD2; J: TRBJ2-1; V: TRBV19; CDR3: CASSKTSGGNEQFF; DNA: TGTGCCAGTAGTAAGACTAGCGGGGGAAATGAGCAGTTCTTC
size: -; D: TRBD1; J: TRBJ2-7; V: TRBV15; CDR3: CATKNRDRPHEQYF; DNA: TGTGCCACCAAAAACCGGGACAGGCCCCACGAGCAGTACTTC
size: -; D: -; J: TRBJ1-3; V: TRBV6-5; CDR3: CASQGLPSGNTIYF; DNA: TGTGCCAGCCAGGGTCTCCCCTCTGGAAACACCATATATTTT
size: -; D: -; J: TRBJ1-1; V: TRBV6-5; CDR3: CASSYSNRNTEAFF; DNA: TGTGCCAGCAGTTACTCGAACAGGAACACTGAAGCTTTCTTT
size: -; D: -; J: TRBJ1-2; V: TRBV24-1; CDR3: CATSDPTSGNYGYTF; DNA: TGTGCCACCAGTGACCCTACCTCAGGGAACTATGGCTACACCTTC
size: -; D: -; J: TRBJ1-6; V: TRBV5-1; CDR3: CASSLQGLNSPLHF; DNA: TGCGCCAGCAGCTTGCAGGGACTGAATTCACCCCTCCACTTT
size: -; D: -; J: TRBJ2-1; V: TRBV3-1/TRBV3-2; CDR3: CASSQDSGNIYNEQFF; DNA: TGTGCCAGCAGCCAAGATTCCGGTAATATCTACAATGAGCAGTTCTTC
size: once; D: -; J: TRBJ2-1; V: TRBV9; CDR3: CASSVALARVGNEQFF; DNA: TGTGCCAGCAGCGTAGCCTTGGCACGGGTTGGAAATGAGCAGTTCTTC
size: -; D: TRBD2; J: TRBJ2-3; V: TRBV2; CDR3: CASSPLAGGLTDTQYF; DNA: TGTGCCAGCAGTCCACTAGCGGGGGGACTCACAGATACGCAGTATTTT
size: -; D: -; J: TRBJ2-2; V: TRBV14; CDR3: CASSQALGGNTGELFF; DNA: TGTGCCAGCAGCCAAGCGCTGGGGGGTAACACCGGGGAGCTGTTTTTT
size: -; D: -; J: TRBJ2-1; V: TRBV16; CDR3: CASSQSKVSGGQFF; DNA: TGTGCCAGCAGCCAATCGAAGGTTTCCGGCGGGCAGTTCTTC
size: -; D: TRBD2; J: TRBJ2-1; V: TRBV6-4; CDR3: CASRPSGSYNEQFF; DNA: TGTGCCAGCAGACCTAGCGGCTCCTACAATGAGCAGTTCTTC
size: many; D: TRBD1; J: TRBJ1-1; V: TRBV7-8; CDR3: CASSFGSTGLGVAFF; DNA: TGTGCCAGCAGCTTCGGATCGACAGGGCTAGGGGTAGCTTTCTTT
size: -; D: -; J: TRBJ2-3; V: TRBV19; CDR3: CASSLLGGGQYF; DNA: TGTGCCAGTAGCTTACTAGGTGGTGGGCAGTATTTT
size: -; D: -; J: TRBJ1-1; V: TRBV19; CDR3: CASSKLPGGTEAFF; DNA: TGTGCCAGTAGTAAACTGCCGGGGGGAACTGAAGCTTTCTTT
size: -; D: TRBD2; J: TRBJ2-2; V: TRBV6-7; CDR3: CASSYPMTSGGAFVDTGELFF; DNA: TGTGCCAGCAGTTACCCTATGACTAGCGGGGGGGCCTTTGTGGACACCGGGGAGCTGTTTTTT
size: -; D: TRBD1; J: TRBJ1-2; V: TRBV19; CDR3: CASSIRTGTYGYTF; DNA: TGTGCCAGTAGTATCCGGACAGGGACTTATGGCTACACCTTC
size: -; D: TRBD2; J: TRBJ2-7; V: TRBV18; CDR3: CASSPLSGGYEQYF; DNA: TGTGCCAGCTCACCACTTTCGGGAGGGTACGAGCAGTACTTC